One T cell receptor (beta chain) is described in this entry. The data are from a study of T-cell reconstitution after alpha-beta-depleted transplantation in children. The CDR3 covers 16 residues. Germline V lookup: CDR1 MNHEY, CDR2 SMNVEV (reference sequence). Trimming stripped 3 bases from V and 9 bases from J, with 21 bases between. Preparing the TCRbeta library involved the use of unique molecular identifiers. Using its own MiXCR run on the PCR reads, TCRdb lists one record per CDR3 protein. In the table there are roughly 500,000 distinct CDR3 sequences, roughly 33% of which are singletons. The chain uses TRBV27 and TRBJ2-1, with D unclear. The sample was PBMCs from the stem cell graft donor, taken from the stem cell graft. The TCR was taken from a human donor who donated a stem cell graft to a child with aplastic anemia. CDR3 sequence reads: CASSFPFGSDRGEQFF. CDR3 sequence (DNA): TGTGCCAGCAGTTTCCCCTTCGGGTCCGACCGAGGTGAGCAGTTCTTC.